These T cell receptor beta chains were read from a single sample in a study of T-cell reconstitution after alpha-beta-depleted transplantation in children. From the PCR reads, TCRdb called clonotypes with MiXCR, one entry per CDR3 protein. The sample has 500,000 to 600,000 distinct CDR3 sequences, approximately 30% seen once. The sample in question was PBMCs, obtained before TCRalphabeta/CD19-depleted stem cell transplant. These receptors originate from a boy in the first two years of life with Wiskott-Aldrich syndrome, due to receive a stem cell transplant. Each CDR3 is given with its conserved first and last residue. D genes are given only for firm matches. Only part of the rows carry a size: once, few, many, or a class if the clone is expanded.

clone size	V gene	D gene	J gene	CDR3 DNA	CDR3 protein
-	TRBV6-1	-	TRBJ1-4	TGTGCCAGCAGACCGGGACCGAGAAATGAAAAACTGTTTTTT	CASRPGPRNEKLFF
few	TRBV7-9	TRBD2	TRBJ2-2	TGTGCCAGCAGCCCAAGCGGGGTTACCGGGGAGCTGTTTTTT	CASSPSGVTGELFF
few	TRBV20-1	TRBD2	TRBJ2-5	TGCAGTGCTAGAGCGGGGGGTAGGGAGACCCAGTACTTC	CSARAGGRETQYF
-	TRBV10-2	-	TRBJ2-7	TGCGCCAGCAGACCCCCGGGAGCCTACGAGCAGTACTTC	CASRPPGAYEQYF
-	TRBV20-1	TRBD2	TRBJ2-1	TGCAGTGCTAGAGGACTAGCGGGATTCCTGAATGAGCAGTTCTTC	CSARGLAGFLNEQFF
few	TRBV5-1	-	TRBJ2-4	TGCGCCAGCAGCCGCGAGGGCGGCAAAAACATTCAGTACTTC	CASSREGGKNIQYF
-	TRBV6-5	-	TRBJ1-2	TGTGCCAGCAGTTACTCTGGGGGCGGGGGCTATGGCTACACCTTC	CASSYSGGGGYGYTF
few	TRBV11-2	-	TRBJ2-1	TGTGCCAGCAGCTTAGATCTGGCGGAGCCCTACAATGAGCAGTTCTTC	CASSLDLAEPYNEQFF
-	TRBV12-3/TRBV12-4	TRBD1	TRBJ2-2	TGTGCCAGCAGTCCCGGGACAGGGAACACCGGGGAGCTGTTTTTT	CASSPGTGNTGELFF
-	TRBV18	-	TRBJ1-1	TGTGCCAGCTCACCAATTTATAAGGGGGTGGCCACTGAAGCTTTCTTT	CASSPIYKGVATEAFF
few	TRBV28	TRBD1	TRBJ2-7	TGTGCCAGCAGCCCGGGACAGGGGCCCTACCGCTCCTACGAGCAGTACTTC	CASSPGQGPYRSYEQYF
-	TRBV27	-	TRBJ2-7	TGTGCCAGCAGAGTCCATTTCGCCTCCTACGAGCAGTACTTC	CASRVHFASYEQYF
-	TRBV25-1	-	TRBJ2-2	TGTGCCAGCAGTGAGGGTAGCCCCGGGGAGCTGTTTTTT	CASSEGSPGELFF
-	TRBV20-1	-	TRBJ2-1	TGCAGTGCCCCGACCCCTTTTGGGAGGAGCTCCTACAATGAGCAGTTCTTC	CSAPTPFGRSSYNEQFF
few	TRBV7-2	-	TRBJ1-2	TGTGCCAGCAGCTTAAGCAGGGGCGCGGGCTATGGCTACACCTTC	CASSLSRGAGYGYTF
few	TRBV4-1	TRBD2	TRBJ2-1	TGCGCCAGCAGCCAAGACGTGACTAGCGGGAGGGCCGGGGACAATGAGCAGTTCTTC	CASSQDVTSGRAGDNEQFF
many	TRBV5-1	-	TRBJ2-7	TGCGCCAGCAGCAATGGACCTTGGAAGTACTTC	CASSNGPWKYF
-	TRBV5-1	TRBD2	TRBJ2-1	TGCGCCAGCAGCCTGGGTACACTCAATAGCGGGATGAACAATGAGCAGTTCTTC	CASSLGTLNSGMNNEQFF
-	TRBV24-1	-	TRBJ1-2	TGTGCCACCAGTGATACGTTTGGCGCCGGCGGCTACACCTTC	CATSDTFGAGGYTF
few	TRBV7-9	-	TRBJ2-7	TGTGCCAGCAGCTCAAAGTCCGGGAGATACGAGCAGTACTTC	CASSSKSGRYEQYF
few	TRBV7-9	-	TRBJ1-1	TGTGCCAGCAGCTTAGTGGCAGGGAGTACTGAAGCTTTCTTT	CASSLVAGSTEAFF
many	TRBV27	TRBD2	TRBJ2-7	TGTGCCAGCAGTCGCACACTAGCGGGAGGCTACGAGCAGTACTTC	CASSRTLAGGYEQYF
few	TRBV4-1	TRBD2	TRBJ2-5	TGCGCCAGCAGCCAAGGGCGCAGCGGGATACAAGAGACCCAGTACTTC	CASSQGRSGIQETQYF
few	TRBV20-1	-	TRBJ2-5	TGCAGTGCCCCTCTGGGAGGGGGTGGAACCGAGACCCAGTACTTC	CSAPLGGGGTETQYF
few	TRBV10-3	TRBD1	TRBJ2-5	TGTGCCATCAGTGGGTCCAAATCCGGGACAGCGGAAGAGACCCAGTACTTC	CAISGSKSGTAEETQYF
few	TRBV28	-	TRBJ1-1	TGTGCCAGCAGGAGTTACGAAGCTTTCTTT	CASRSYEAFF
-	TRBV5-5	TRBD2	TRBJ2-3	TGTGCCAGCAGCTTGAGGGACTACAGCACAGATACGCAGTATTTT	CASSLRDYSTDTQYF
-	TRBV29-1	TRBD2	TRBJ2-1	TGCAGCGTTCCGGGACTAGCGGGAGGGCCTCTTGAGCAGTTCTTC	CSVPGLAGGPLEQFF
few	TRBV5-1	-	TRBJ2-6	TGCGCCAGCAGTATCTCCTCTGGGGCCAACGTCCTGACTTTC	CASSISSGANVLTF
-	TRBV20-1	TRBD2	TRBJ2-1	TGCAGTGCTAGGATAGCGGGGGGTTACTACAATGAGCAGTTCTTC	CSARIAGGYYNEQFF
few	TRBV5-5	-	TRBJ2-5	TGTGCCAGCGGCCCGGGAGAGACCCAGTACTTC	CASGPGETQYF
-	TRBV5-1	TRBD1	TRBJ2-1	TGCGCCAGCAACGGGGGTGGGTGGGACAGGAGAAACAATGAGCAGTTCTTC	CASNGGGWDRRNNEQFF
-	TRBV12-3/TRBV12-4	TRBD2	TRBJ2-3	TGTGCCAGCAGTAAAGGGGGACTAGCGGGAGGTGGAACGCAGTATTTT	CASSKGGLAGGGTQYF
-	TRBV11-2	-	TRBJ2-1	TGTGCCAGCAGTATGACCCCTCCGCACAATGAGCAGTTCTTC	CASSMTPPHNEQFF
-	TRBV7-7	TRBD1	TRBJ2-1	TGTGCCAGCAGCCCCCGTTGGGACAGGTACTCCTACAATGAGCAGTTCTTC	CASSPRWDRYSYNEQFF
-	TRBV2	TRBD2	TRBJ2-3	TGTGCCAGGGGAGGGCCCACAGATACGCAGTATTTT	CARGGPTDTQYF
few	TRBV24-1	-	TRBJ2-4	TGTGCCACCAGTGATTCCAGGATTCCCAAAAACATTCAGTACTTC	CATSDSRIPKNIQYF
-	TRBV6-2/TRBV6-3	TRBD2	TRBJ2-3	TGTGCCAGCAGCTCCGATAGCGGGAGGGCCGAAGATACGCAGTATTTT	CASSSDSGRAEDTQYF
few	TRBV20-1	-	TRBJ2-5	TGCAGTGCTGCGCCGGGTGGGAGGAAGACCCAGTACTTC	CSAAPGGRKTQYF
-	TRBV7-2	-	TRBJ2-3	TGTGCCAGCAGCTTAGCTAGCAGTGGCAAAGATACGCAGTATTTT	CASSLASSGKDTQYF
-	TRBV5-4	TRBD2	TRBJ2-2	TGTGCCAGCAGCTCCGGACTAGCGGGAGGAGGGGACCCAGCCGGGGAGCTGTTTTTT	CASSSGLAGGGDPAGELFF
many	TRBV20-1	-	TRBJ2-5	TGCAGTGCTAGAGATGATGGACCGACTTTAGAGACCCAGTACTTC	CSARDDGPTLETQYF
few	TRBV20-1	TRBD1	TRBJ2-2	TGCAGTGCTCCCCGATCCGGGACAGGGAACACCGGGGAGCTGTTTTTT	CSAPRSGTGNTGELFF
-	TRBV4-1	TRBD1	TRBJ1-2	TGCGCCAGCAGCCAAGATAGGAGACAGGGGATCTATGGCTACACCTTC	CASSQDRRQGIYGYTF
-	TRBV6-1	TRBD2	TRBJ2-1	TGTGCCAGCAGTAAGGGACTAGCGGGGTCCTACAATGAGCAGTTCTTC	CASSKGLAGSYNEQFF
-	TRBV2	-	TRBJ2-4	TGTGCCAGCAGGTTAACAGGGTCGAAAAACATTCAGTACTTC	CASRLTGSKNIQYF